Following are 21 T cell receptor beta chains from one sample sequenced in a study of response to subunit inactivated influenza vaccine. TCRdb re-analysed the RT-PCR reads in MiXCR, keeping a single row per CDR3 protein. The repertoire has a few hundred thousand distinct CDR3 sequences, about 15% of them found once; the top ten carry 11%. Specimen: PBMCs from blood, collected approximately 13 days after vaccination. Receptors originate from a man in his forties or fifties who received an inactivated influenza vaccine.

V gene TRBV20-1 combines with J gene TRBJ2-7, with D tentatively TRBD1 (5 bases). V gave up 2 bases and J gave up 0 bases, with 14 bases separating them. The CDR3 sequence is 15 residues long. The germline CDR1 and CDR2 sequences are DFQATT and SNEGSKA (reference sequence). DNA of the CDR3: TGCAGTGCTAGACCTAAAGACAGTTACTCCTACGAGCAGTACTTC. It is translated as CSARPKDSYSYEQYF.

This clonotype has at least ten counts. At one end, the junction sequence differs from germline, possibly due to a read error. The chain joins TRBV2 to TRBJ1-1; D is ambiguous. Germline V gene data show CDR1 as SNHLY and CDR2 as FYNNEI. This CDR3 region has 13 residues. CDR3 in DNA: TGTGCCAGCGGTGAAATCATGAACACTGAAGCTTTCTTT. It translates to CASGEIMNTEAFF. Full variable domain (rest looked up from reference TRBV2 and TRBJ1-1): EPEVTQTPSHQVTQMGQEVILRCVPISNHLYFYWYRQILGQKVEFLVSFYNNEISEKSEIFDDQFSVERPDGSNFTLKIRSTKLEDSAMYFCASGEIMNTEAFFGQGTRLTVV.

The chain couples TRBV14 to TRBJ2-1; D not resolved. Germline CDR1 is SGHDN and CDR2 is FVKESK. This CDR3 has 13 amino acids. The germline V and J ends were trimmed by 4 bases and 3 bases, with 7 bases remaining between them. The CDR3 DNA sequence: TGTGCCAGCAGCCCGTACGGCTACAATGAGCAGTTCTTC. It yields the protein CASSPYGYNEQFF.

The V gene is TRBV7-9, the J gene TRBJ1-1; D unresolved. V gave up 2 bases and J gave up 1 base, with 11 bases separating them. Germline V gene data show CDR1 as SEHNR and CDR2 as FQNEAQ (reference sequence). This CDR3 has 15 amino acids. CDR3 sequence (DNA): TGTGCCAGCAGCTTATTCTGGTCAGGGAACACTGAAGCTTTCTTT. Amino acid sequence: CASSLFWSGNTEAFF. The full variable domain, completed using reference TRBV7-9 and TRBJ1-1, is DTGVSQNPRHKITKRGQNVTFRCDPISEHNRLYWYRQTLGQGPEFLTYFQNEAQLEKSRLLSDRFSAERPKGSFSTLEIQRTEQGDSAMYLCASSLFWSGNTEAFFGQGTRLTVV.

The rearrangement joins TRBV7-3 to TRBJ1-2, with a weak D call TRBD1 (5 bases). The ends were cut back, 5 bases at V and 3 bases at J, with 13 bases in the middle. Germline V gene data show CDR1 as SGHTA and CDR2 as FQGTGA. This CDR3 is 14 amino acids long. The CDR3 coding sequence is TGTGCCAGCAGCCCGCATGCGGGGGACTATGGCTACACCTTC. This translates into CASSPHAGDYGYTF.

V gene TRBV4-3 combines with J gene TRBJ2-7; TRBD1 matches 7 bases. CDR3 length equals 15 residues. Trimming at V came to 4 bases and at J to 4 bases, leaving 10 bases not matched to a gene. Germline CDR1 and CDR2: LGHNA and YSLEER. The DNA for the CDR3 is TGCGCCAGCAGCCGCGAATACAGGGGATCTTACGAGCAGTACTTC. Its translation is CASSREYRGSYEQYF.

This clonotype was recorded a few times. The rearrangement joins TRBV7-9 to TRBJ1-6, with 8 bases that match TRBD1. J gave up 8 bases and V 2 bases, and 5 bases lay outside the gene matches. The germline V gene encodes CDR1 SEHNR and CDR2 FQNEAQ (reference sequence). The CDR3 covers 15 residues. This CDR3 reads CASSLFTGGDSPLHF. The CDR3 coding sequence is TGTGCCAGCAGCTTATTCACAGGGGGGGATTCACCCCTCCACTTT.

Many counts were recorded for this clonotype. This chain uses TRBV11-2 with TRBJ2-2; 8 bases match TRBD1. CDR3 size: 16 residues. In germline, CDR1 is SGHAT, CDR2 FQNNGV. J lost 5 bases, V lost 2 bases, and 7 bases had no gene match. The CDR3 spells CASSLQGARETGELFF. The CDR3 coding sequence is TGTGCCAGCAGCTTACAGGGGGCTCGGGAGACCGGGGAGCTGTTTTTT.

By share, this clonotype counts as medium-sized (0.01 to 0.1%). The chain carries TRBV19 and TRBJ1-2; D may be TRBD1 (6 bases). V lost 4 bases and J 10 bases, leaving 25 bases between the germline ends. The CDR3 is 16 amino acids. Germline CDR1 reads LNHDA; CDR2 reads SQIVND (reference sequence). CDR3 in DNA: TGTGCCAGTAGTACCCCCCTATTACAGGGAAGGAGAGACTACACCTTC. It codes for CASSTPLLQGRRDYTF.

This clonotype appeared a few times. V and J are TRBV5-1 and TRBJ2-7; perhaps D is TRBD1 or TRBD2 (6 bases each). The CDR3 extends over 16 amino acids. Germline V gives CDR1 SGHRS, CDR2 YFSETQ. V was pared by 4 bases and J by 0 bases, with 17 bases between. This CDR3 is CASSAAGHLVSYEQYF. The CDR3 DNA reads as TGCGCCAGCAGCGCCGCGGGACATTTAGTCTCCTACGAGCAGTACTTC.

The chain combines TRBV28 with TRBJ2-3, with no clear D. Trimming left V 5 bases short and J 2 bases short, with 17 bases between. The CDR3 runs 16 residues. CDR1 and CDR2 from the germline V gene are MDHEN and SYDVKM. In nucleotides, the CDR3 is TGTGCCAGCAGTGCCTTACTCGGTGGGGACACAGATACGCAGTATTTT. The encoded protein is CASSALLGGDTDTQYF.

In this sample, this clonotype turned up a few times. This chain connects TRBV20-1 to TRBJ2-3; the D is unclear. The V end lost 0 bases, the J end lost 2 bases, and 6 bases lay between the germline ends. Germline CDR1 reads DFQATT; CDR2 reads SNEGSKA (reference sequence). This CDR3 is 13 amino acids long. CDR3 DNA: TGCAGTGCTAGAGATCCGGACACAGATACGCAGTATTTT. Protein sequence: CSARDPDTDTQYF.

This clonotype was recorded at least ten times. This chain uses TRBV20-1 with TRBJ1-4; no firm D call. The germline V gene encodes CDR1 DFQATT and CDR2 SNEGSKA (reference sequence). The CDR3 has 13 residues. V lost 6 bases, J lost 8 bases, and 16 bases lay in between. CDR3 in DNA: TGCAGTGCCGAAAATAGGGAGGAAGAAAAACTGTTTTTT. Its translation is CSAENREEEKLFF.

This clonotype came up a few times. The V gene is TRBV7-6, the J gene TRBJ2-5, with 7 bases fitting TRBD1. Germline lookup yields CDR1 SGHVS and CDR2 FNYEAQ. Unmatched junction bases numbered 13, after V lost 5 bases and J lost 4 bases. The CDR3 is made up of 16 amino acids. CDR3: CASSRKTGPPGETQYF. For the CDR3, the DNA is TGTGCCAGCAGCCGAAAGACAGGGCCCCCTGGAGAGACCCAGTACTTC.

This clonotype has a count of ten or more. The rearrangement links TRBV5-5 to TRBJ1-1; 12 positions agree with TRBD1. J was trimmed by 6 bases and V by 3 bases; bases with no gene match: 6. This CDR3 has 15 amino acids. Germline-derived CDR1 and CDR2 are SGHKS and YYEKEE (reference sequence). Here the CDR3 reads CASSSRGTGGSEAFF. The CDR3, as DNA: TGTGCCAGCAGCTCACGGGGGACAGGGGGCTCTGAAGCTTTCTTT.

The rearrangement uses TRBV20-1 and TRBJ2-5; D possibly corresponds to TRBD2 (6 bases). The CDR3 has 14 residues. The V gene's germline CDR1 is DFQATT and CDR2 SNEGSKA (reference sequence). V was cut by 6 bases and J by 5 bases, with 19 bases left in between. For the CDR3, the DNA is TGCAGTGCAAAAGGGACTCTTAAGTGGGAGACCCAGTACTTC. It yields the protein CSAKGTLKWETQYF.

This clonotype was recorded at least ten times. The rearrangement links TRBV6-1 to TRBJ1-1; D gene ambiguous. Germline V gene lookup returns CDR1 MNHNS and CDR2 SASEGT. The CDR3 consists of 10 residues. Trimming shortened V by 3 bases and J by 10 bases, and 6 bases separated the two germline ends. Here the CDR3 reads CASSDTVAFF. Written as DNA, the CDR3 is TGTGCCAGCAGTGATACGGTAGCTTTCTTT.

This clonotype has just a few counts. The chain links TRBV7-2 to TRBJ2-2; no clear D gene. CDR1 and CDR2 from the germline V gene are SGHTA and FQGNSA. V lost 0 bases and J lost 6, with 11 bases in between. The CDR3 loop spans 15 amino acids. CDR3 residues: CASSLAGNGAGELFF. DNA of the CDR3: TGTGCCAGCAGCTTAGCAGGGAACGGCGCCGGGGAGCTGTTTTTT.

V and J are TRBV30 and TRBJ1-2; D not certain. V lost 3 bases, J lost 2 bases, and 7 bases lay in between. The CDR3 is made up of 12 amino acids. Germline lookup yields CDR1 GTSNPN and CDR2 SVGIG (reference sequence). CDR3 residues: CAWRGANYGYTF. CDR3 coding DNA: TGTGCCTGGAGAGGAGCAAACTATGGCTACACCTTC.

This clonotype has at least ten counts. The genes are TRBV5-6 and TRBJ1-2, with a weak D call TRBD1 (5 bases). The V and J ends lost 4 bases and 6 bases respectively, with 10 bases between them. The CDR3 is made up of 12 amino acids. Germline V gene sequence: CDR1 SGHDT, CDR2 YYEEEE. For the CDR3, the DNA is TGTGCCAGCAGCCCGCAAGGGGATGGCTACACCTTC. Translating gives CASSPQGDGYTF.

There are a few counts of this clonotype. This chain joins TRBV12-3 or TRBV12-4 and TRBJ2-1; D unclear. V was trimmed by 5 bases and J by 8 bases, leaving 10 bases between them. There are 12 residues in the CDR3. The CDR3 region is CASSPLFDEQFF. For the CDR3, the DNA is TGTGCCAGCAGTCCCCTGTTCGATGAGCAGTTCTTC.